A single sample is the source of the 5 T cell receptor beta chains below, sequenced in a study of T cell repertoires in cytomegalovirus infection. MiXCR was run by TCRdb on the reads, yielding one entry per CDR3 protein. Of over 90,000 distinct CDR3 sequences in the sample, about 15% are singletons; the top ten hold 8%. The sequencing sample was made of PBMCs. These receptors all come from a human donor in good health (CMV status not recorded). Some clones in this sample may be carry-over from other donors' samples.

Details on this clonotype: A much larger clone is a single base away; this may be a read error. This chain links TRBV20-1 with TRBJ2-7; perhaps D is TRBD1 or TRBD2 (5 bases each). Germline V gives CDR1 DFQATT, CDR2 SNEGSKA (reference sequence). The CDR3 is 13 amino acids. Deletions cut 5 bases from V and 10 bases from J, with 21 bases between. The CDR3 here is CSAPTRDLSDQYF. In DNA, the CDR3 is TGCAGTGCTCCCACCCGGGACCTTTCCGATCAGTACTTC.

The CDR3 loop is CASSSSTVTYEQYF. In DNA form, the CDR3 reads TGTGCCAGCAGCTCGTCGACGGTCACCTACGAGCAGTACTTC. J is TRBJ2-7 and V is TRBV7-9; D is undetermined. This CDR3 region has 14 residues. Germline V gene lookup returns CDR1 SEHNR and CDR2 FQNEAQ (reference sequence). Trimming left V 4 bases short and J 2 bases short, with 12 bases between.

This chain links TRBV7-2 with TRBJ1-1, with 7 bases fitting TRBD1. The CDR3 contains 14 residues. The ends lost 1 base at V and 11 bases at J; junction bases unmatched: 10. Germline CDR1 and CDR2: SGHTA and FQGNSA. This CDR3 reads CASSLGGDRVNAFF. The CDR3, as DNA: TGTGCCAGCAGCTTAGGAGGAGACAGGGTGAACGCTTTCTTT. Using reference TRBV7-2 and TRBJ1-1 for the parts outside the CDR3, the full variable domain is GAGVSQSPSNKVTEKGKDVELRCDPISGHTALYWYRQSLGQGLEFLIYFQGNSAPDKSGLPSDRFSAERTGGSVSTLTIQRTQQEDSAVYLCASSLGGDRVNAFFGQGTRLTVV.

About this clonotype itself: A junction boundary mismatches the germline segment, possibly from a read error. J is TRBJ1-2 and V is TRBV7-8; 7 bases fit TRBD1. Germline lookup yields CDR1 SGHVS and CDR2 FQNEAQ. This CDR3 is 13 amino acids long. The CDR3 protein is CASSPDRTYGSTF. In DNA, the CDR3 is TGTGCCAGCAGCCCGGACAGGACTTATGGCTCCACCTTC.

The rearrangement links TRBV19 to TRBJ2-3; 10 bases match TRBD2. The V segment lost 7 bases and the J segment 1 base; nucleotides outside the gene matches: 5. The CDR3 has 15 amino acids. Germline V gene lookup returns CDR1 LNHDA and CDR2 SQIVND (reference sequence). The CDR3 loop reads CASKALAGGTDTQYF. DNA of the CDR3: TGTGCCAGTAAGGCCCTAGCGGGGGGCACAGATACGCAGTATTTT.